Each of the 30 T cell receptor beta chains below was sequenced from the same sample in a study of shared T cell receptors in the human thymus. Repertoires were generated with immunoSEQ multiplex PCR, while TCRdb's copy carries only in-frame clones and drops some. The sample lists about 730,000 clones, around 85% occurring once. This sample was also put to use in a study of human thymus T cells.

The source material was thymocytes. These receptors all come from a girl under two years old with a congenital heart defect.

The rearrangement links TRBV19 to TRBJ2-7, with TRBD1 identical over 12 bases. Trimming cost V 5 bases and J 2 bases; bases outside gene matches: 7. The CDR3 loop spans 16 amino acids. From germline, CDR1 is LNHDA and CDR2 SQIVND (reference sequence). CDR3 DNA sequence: TGTGCCAGTAGTGCGCGGGACAGGGGGCGTACCTACGAGCAGTACTTC. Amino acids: CASSARDRGRTYEQYF.

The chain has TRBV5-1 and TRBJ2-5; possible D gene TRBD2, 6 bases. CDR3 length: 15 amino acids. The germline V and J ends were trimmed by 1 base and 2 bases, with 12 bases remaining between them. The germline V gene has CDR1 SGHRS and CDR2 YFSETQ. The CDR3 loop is CASSLMGGTQETQYF. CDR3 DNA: TGCGCCAGCAGCTTGATGGGGGGAACTCAAGAGACCCAGTACTTC.

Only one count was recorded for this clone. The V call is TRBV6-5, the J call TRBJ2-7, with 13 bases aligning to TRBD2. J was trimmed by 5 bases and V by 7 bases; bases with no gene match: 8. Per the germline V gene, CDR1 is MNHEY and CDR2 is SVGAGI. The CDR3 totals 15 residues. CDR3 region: CASNRLAGGVHEQYF. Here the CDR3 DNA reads TGTGCCAGCAATAGACTAGCGGGGGGAGTACACGAGCAGTACTTC.

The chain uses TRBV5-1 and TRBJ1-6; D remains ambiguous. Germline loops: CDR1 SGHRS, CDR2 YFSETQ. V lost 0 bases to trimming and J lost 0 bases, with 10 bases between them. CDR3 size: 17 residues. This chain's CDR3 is CASSLDSTSSYNSPLHF. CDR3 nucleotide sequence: TGCGCCAGCAGCTTGGACTCTACGAGCTCCTATAATTCACCCCTCCACTTT.

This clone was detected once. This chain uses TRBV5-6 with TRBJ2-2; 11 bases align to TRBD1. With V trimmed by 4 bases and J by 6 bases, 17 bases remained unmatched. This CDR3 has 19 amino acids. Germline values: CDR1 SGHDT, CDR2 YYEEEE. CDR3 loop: CASSDRTGGALFSSGELFF. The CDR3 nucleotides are TGTGCCAGCAGCGACCGGACAGGGGGCGCTCTATTCTCTTCCGGGGAGCTGTTTTTT. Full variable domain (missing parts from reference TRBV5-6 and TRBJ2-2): DAGVTQSPTHLIKTRGQQVTLRCSPKSGHDTVSWYQQALGQGPQFIFQYYEEEERQRGNFPDRFSGHQFPNYSSELNVNALLLGDSALYLCASSDRTGGALFSSGELFFGEGSRLTVL.

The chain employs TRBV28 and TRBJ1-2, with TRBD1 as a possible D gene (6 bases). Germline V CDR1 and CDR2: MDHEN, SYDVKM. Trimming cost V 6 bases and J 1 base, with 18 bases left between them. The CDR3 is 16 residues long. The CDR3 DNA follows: TGTGCCAGCAGGCCTTTAGGGGACACCTTTAACTATGGCTACACCTTC. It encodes CASRPLGDTFNYGYTF.

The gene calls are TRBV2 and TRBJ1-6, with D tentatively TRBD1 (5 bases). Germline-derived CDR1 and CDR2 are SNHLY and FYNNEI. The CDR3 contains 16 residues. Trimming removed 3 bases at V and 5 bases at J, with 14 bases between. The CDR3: CASSDPGGANNSPLHF. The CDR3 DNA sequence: TGTGCCAGCAGTGATCCCGGGGGAGCCAATAATTCACCCCTCCACTTT.

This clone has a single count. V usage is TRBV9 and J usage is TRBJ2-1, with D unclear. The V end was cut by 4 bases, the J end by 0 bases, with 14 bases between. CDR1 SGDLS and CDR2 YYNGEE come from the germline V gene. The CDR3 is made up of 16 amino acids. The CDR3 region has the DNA TGTGCCAGCAGCCCCCGTCCTATAAGCTCCTACAATGAGCAGTTCTTC. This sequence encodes CASSPRPISSYNEQFF.

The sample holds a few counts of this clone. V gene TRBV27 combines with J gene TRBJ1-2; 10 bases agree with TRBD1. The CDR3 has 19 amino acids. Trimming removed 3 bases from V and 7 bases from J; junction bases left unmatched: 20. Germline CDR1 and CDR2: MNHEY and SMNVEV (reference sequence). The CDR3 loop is CASSLSPGRQGAFLSGYTF. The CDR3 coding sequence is TGTGCCAGCAGTTTGAGTCCCGGACGACAGGGGGCCTTTCTTAGTGGCTACACCTTC.

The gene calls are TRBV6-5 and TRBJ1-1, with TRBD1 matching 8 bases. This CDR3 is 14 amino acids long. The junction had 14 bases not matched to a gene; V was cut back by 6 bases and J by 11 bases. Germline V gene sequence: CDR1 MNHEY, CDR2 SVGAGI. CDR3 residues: CASSRDGKTGGAFF. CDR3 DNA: TGTGCCAGCAGCCGAGACGGGAAAACAGGGGGGGCTTTCTTT.

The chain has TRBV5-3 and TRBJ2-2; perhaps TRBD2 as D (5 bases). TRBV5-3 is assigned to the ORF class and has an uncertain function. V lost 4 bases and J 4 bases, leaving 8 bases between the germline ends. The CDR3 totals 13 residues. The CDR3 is CARSHRGTGELFF. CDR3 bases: TGTGCCAGAAGCCACCGGGGCACCGGGGAGCTGTTTTTT.

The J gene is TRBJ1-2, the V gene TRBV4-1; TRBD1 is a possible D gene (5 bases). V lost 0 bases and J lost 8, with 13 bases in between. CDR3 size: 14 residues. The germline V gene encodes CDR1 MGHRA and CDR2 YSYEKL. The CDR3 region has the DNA TGCGCCAGCAGCCAAGATAGTGGGGCTCGGGGCTACACCTTC. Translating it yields CASSQDSGARGYTF.

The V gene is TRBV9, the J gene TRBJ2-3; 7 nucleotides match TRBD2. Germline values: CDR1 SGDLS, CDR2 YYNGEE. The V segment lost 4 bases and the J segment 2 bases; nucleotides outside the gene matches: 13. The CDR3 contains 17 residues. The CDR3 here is CASSLMGGDPITDTQYF. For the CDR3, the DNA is TGTGCCAGCAGCCTCATGGGGGGGGACCCCATCACAGATACGCAGTATTTT.

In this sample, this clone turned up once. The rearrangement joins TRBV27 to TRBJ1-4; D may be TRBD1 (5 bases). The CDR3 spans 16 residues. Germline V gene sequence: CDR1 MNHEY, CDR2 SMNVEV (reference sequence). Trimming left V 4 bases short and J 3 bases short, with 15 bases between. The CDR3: CASSSIAGSANEKLFF. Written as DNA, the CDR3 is TGTGCCAGCAGTTCCATAGCAGGGTCGGCTAATGAAAAACTGTTTTTT.

CDR3 region: CASSTRDRVENTEAFF. Here the CDR3 DNA reads TGTGCCAGTAGTACCCGGGACAGGGTAGAGAACACTGAAGCTTTCTTT. The rearrangement uses TRBV19 and TRBJ1-1; 9 nucleotides agree with TRBD1. Germline CDR1 is LNHDA and CDR2 is SQIVND (reference sequence). The V segment lost 4 bases and the J segment 1 base; nucleotides outside the gene matches: 7. The CDR3 is 16 residues long.

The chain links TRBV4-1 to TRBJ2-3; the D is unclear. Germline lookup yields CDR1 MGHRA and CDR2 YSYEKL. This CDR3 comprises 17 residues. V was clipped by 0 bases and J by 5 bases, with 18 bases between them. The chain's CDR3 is CASSQDPGSSELDTQYF. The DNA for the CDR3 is TGCGCCAGCAGCCAAGATCCTGGGTCTTCGGAGCTAGATACGCAGTATTTT.

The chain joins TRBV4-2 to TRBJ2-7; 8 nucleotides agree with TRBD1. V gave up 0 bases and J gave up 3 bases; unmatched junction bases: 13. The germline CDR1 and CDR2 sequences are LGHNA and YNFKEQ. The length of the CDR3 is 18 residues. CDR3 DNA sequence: TGTGCCAGCAGCCAAGATGGGGCGGACACAGGGGGATACTACGAGCAGTACTTC. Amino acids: CASSQDGADTGGYYEQYF.

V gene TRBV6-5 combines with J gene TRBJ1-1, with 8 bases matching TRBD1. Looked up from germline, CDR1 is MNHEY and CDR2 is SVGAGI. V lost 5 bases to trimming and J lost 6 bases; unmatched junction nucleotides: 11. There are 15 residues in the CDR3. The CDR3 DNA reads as TGTGCCAGCAGTACCGGACAGGGTGGTGTCGCTGAAGCTTTCTTT. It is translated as CASSTGQGGVAEAFF.

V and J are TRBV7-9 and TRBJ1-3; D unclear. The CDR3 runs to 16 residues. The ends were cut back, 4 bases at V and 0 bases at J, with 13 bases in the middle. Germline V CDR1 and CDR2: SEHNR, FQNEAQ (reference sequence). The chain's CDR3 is CASSSEGYSSGNTIYF. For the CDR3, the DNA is TGTGCCAGCAGCTCCGAGGGATATTCCTCTGGAAACACCATATATTTT. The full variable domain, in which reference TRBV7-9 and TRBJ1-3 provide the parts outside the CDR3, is DTGVSQNPRHKITKRGQNVTFRCDPISEHNRLYWYRQTLGQGPEFLTYFQNEAQLEKSRLLSDRFSAERPKGSFSTLEIQRTEQGDSAMYLCASSSEGYSSGNTIYFGEGSWLTVV.

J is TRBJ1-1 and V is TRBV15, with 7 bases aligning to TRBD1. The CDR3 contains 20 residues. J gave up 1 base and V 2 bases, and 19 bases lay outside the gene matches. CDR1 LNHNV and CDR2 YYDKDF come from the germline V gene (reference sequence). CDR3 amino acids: CATSRPPFSLTTGPNTEAFF. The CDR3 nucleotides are TGTGCCACCAGCAGACCCCCATTTTCCTTAACGACAGGGCCGAACACTGAAGCTTTCTTT. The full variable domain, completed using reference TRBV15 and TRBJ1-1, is DAMVIQNPRYQVTQFGKPVTLSCSQTLNHNVMYWYQQKSSQAPKLLFHYYDKDFNNEADTPDNFQSRRPNTSFCFLDIRSPGLGDTAMYLCATSRPPFSLTTGPNTEAFFGQGTRLTVV.

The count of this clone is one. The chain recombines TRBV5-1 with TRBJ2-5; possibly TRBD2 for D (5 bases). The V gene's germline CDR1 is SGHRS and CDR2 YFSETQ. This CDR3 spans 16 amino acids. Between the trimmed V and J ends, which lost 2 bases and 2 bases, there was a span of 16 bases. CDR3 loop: CASSFPRRAGQETQYF. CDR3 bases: TGCGCCAGCAGCTTTCCTCGGCGGGCTGGACAAGAGACCCAGTACTTC.

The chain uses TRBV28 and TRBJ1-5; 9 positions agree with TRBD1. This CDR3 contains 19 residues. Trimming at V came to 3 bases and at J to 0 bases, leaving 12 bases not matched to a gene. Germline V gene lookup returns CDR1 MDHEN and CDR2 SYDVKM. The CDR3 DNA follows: TGTGCCAGCAGTTTGGAAGGACAGGGGAAGGGGAATAGCAATCAGCCCCAGCATTTT. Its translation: CASSLEGQGKGNSNQPQHF. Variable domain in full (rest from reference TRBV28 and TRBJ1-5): DVKVTQSSRYLVKRTGEKVFLECVQDMDHENMFWYRQDPGLGLRLIYFSYDVKMKEKGDIPEGYSVSREKKERFSLILESASTNQTSMYLCASSLEGQGKGNSNQPQHFGDGTRLSIL.

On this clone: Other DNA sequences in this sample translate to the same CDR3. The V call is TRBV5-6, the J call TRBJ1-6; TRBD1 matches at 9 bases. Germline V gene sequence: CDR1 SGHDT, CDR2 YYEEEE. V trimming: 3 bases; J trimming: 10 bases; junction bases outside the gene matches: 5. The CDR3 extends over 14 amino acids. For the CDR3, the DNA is TGTGCCAGCAGCTCAGGACAGGGGAGATCACCCCTCCACTTT. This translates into CASSSGQGRSPLHF.

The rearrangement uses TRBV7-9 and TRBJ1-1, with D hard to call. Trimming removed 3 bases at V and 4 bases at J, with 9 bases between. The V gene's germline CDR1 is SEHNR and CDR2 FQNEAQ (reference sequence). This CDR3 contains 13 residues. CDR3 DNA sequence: TGTGCCAGCAGCTTTGATCTGAGCACTGAAGCTTTCTTT. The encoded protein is CASSFDLSTEAFF.

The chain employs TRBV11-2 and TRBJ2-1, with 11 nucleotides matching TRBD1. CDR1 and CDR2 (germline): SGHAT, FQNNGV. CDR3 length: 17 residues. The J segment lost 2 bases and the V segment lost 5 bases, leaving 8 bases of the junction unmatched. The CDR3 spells CASSLLTGQGAYNEQFF. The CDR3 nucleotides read TGTGCCAGCAGCCTGTTGACGGGACAGGGGGCCTACAATGAGCAGTTCTTC.

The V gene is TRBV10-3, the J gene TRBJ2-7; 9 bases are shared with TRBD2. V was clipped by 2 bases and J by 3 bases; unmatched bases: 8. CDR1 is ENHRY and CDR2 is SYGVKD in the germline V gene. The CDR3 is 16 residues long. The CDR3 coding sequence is TGTGCCATCAGTGAGAGGGGCGGGGGGGCCTTCTACGAGCAGTACTTC. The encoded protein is CAISERGGGAFYEQYF.

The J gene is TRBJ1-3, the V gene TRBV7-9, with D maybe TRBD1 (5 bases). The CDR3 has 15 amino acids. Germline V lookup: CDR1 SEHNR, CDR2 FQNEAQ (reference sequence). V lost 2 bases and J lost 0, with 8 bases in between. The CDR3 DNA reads TGTGCCAGCAGCTTAAGCGGGGGCTCTGGAAACACCATATATTTT. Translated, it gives CASSLSGGSGNTIYF.

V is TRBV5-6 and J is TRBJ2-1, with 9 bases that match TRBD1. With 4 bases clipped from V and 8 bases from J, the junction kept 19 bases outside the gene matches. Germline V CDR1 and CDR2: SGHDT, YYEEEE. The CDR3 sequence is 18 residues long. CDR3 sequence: CASSNLRTGDIPVDEQFF. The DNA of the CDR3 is TGTGCCAGCAGCAATCTCCGGACAGGGGATATACCTGTGGATGAGCAGTTCTTC.

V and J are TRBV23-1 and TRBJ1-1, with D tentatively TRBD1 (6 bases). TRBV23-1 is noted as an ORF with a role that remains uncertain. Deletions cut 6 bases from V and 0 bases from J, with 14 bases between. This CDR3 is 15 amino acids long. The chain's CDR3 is CASRNVGQLNTEAFF. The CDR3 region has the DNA TGCGCCAGCAGAAACGTCGGACAGTTGAACACTGAAGCTTTCTTT.

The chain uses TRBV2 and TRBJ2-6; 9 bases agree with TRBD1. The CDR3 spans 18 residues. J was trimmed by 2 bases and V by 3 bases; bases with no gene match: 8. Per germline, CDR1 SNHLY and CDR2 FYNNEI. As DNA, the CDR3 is TGTGCCAGCAGTGATCTTGGACAGGGGTTTACTGGGGCCAACGTCCTGACTTTC. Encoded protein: CASSDLGQGFTGANVLTF.